This T cell receptor beta chain was sequenced for a study of spatial heterogeneity in lung cancer (dated by TCRdb to about 2019). Regarding the research as a whole: Beta-chain transcripts were consistently detected in greater numbers than alpha-chain transcripts, which likely reflected higher beta-chain transcript abundance. In the raw uncorrected reads, each unique combination of TCR and UMI appeared on average more than ten times. TCR alpha and beta repertoires were quantitatively compared across multiple tumor regions, matched nontumor lung and blood in non-small cell lung cancer. Nonsynonymous mutation counts, determined by whole-exome sequencing of tumor tissue, were related to TCR repertoire features. Both alpha and beta chains were TCR-sequenced in samples taken at surgery, namely 220 tumor regions, approximately 66 matched nontumor lung samples and 45 to 60 PBMC samples. Paper-wide results and their limitations: Ubiquitous expanded tumor TCRs were found in blood more often at tumor resection than at routine follow-up. Confirming at a functional level the hypothesis that regional TCRs recognize regional mutations was considered to require additional single-cell paired TCR alpha and beta sequencing.

In the case of this clonotype: The specificity of this receptor is unknown. No much larger clone exists at a distance of one base, and base qualities are not known.

The time point label, read with the paper, signifies: sample taken at primary tumor resection. Donors were around 69 patients with early-stage, untreated non-small cell lung cancer from the lung TRACERx cohort. Without any cell sorting, TCR sequencing was performed on whole RNA extracted either from tumor and nontumor lung tissue or from cryopreserved PBMC samples. Only patients with enough RNA available from two or more tumor regions were chosen for TCR sequencing. Library preparation was by 5' RACE. The sample was run on a NextSeq 500. The TCR library protocol attached a unique molecular identifier to each TCR cDNA molecule to allow correction of PCR and sequencing errors. The authors' analysis ran thus. TCR identification, UMI-based error correction and CDR3 extraction were all carried out with Decombinator tools. TCRs above a frequency of 2 per 1,000, corresponding to the top 1% of the tumor frequency distribution, were defined as expanded. Each repertoire was subsampled 100 times to 5,000 TCRs, after which Renyi diversity was computed with the R vegan package. CDR3 similarity networks were built from amino acid triplet string-kernel similarity, with CDR3s being connected when pairwise similarity was above 0.82. TCRdb itself trimmed the public reads at Q25 with fastp, ran MiXCR and retained productive beta chains. CDR3 protein sequences are deduplicated, and each keeps its most common genes and DNA. What appears here as the V and J calls and clone size reflects TCRdb's work, not the paper's. The sample data list some 44,000 distinct CDR3 sequences, and roughly an eighth of these were observed just once. The ten most abundant clones make up about 55% of the sample.

The CDR3, cysteine through phenylalanine, is 15 amino acids long. Only the CDR3 DNA stays, 45 bases, in frame from base 1. CDR1 and CDR2 are drawn from the germline V gene: SGHTA, FQGTGA. Here V drops 3 bases and J drops 4 bases, and the junction holds 6 bases not matched to any gene. The sample consisted of PBMCs, taken at surgery. This chain joins TRBV7-3 to TRBJ2-5, and 9 bases in between align with TRBD1. The source of this sequence is a male donor with early-stage non-small cell lung cancer. The sequenced DNA: TGTGCCAGCAGCTTTGGACAGGGGCCTTTAGAGACCCAGTACTTC. Translated, this is CASSFGQGPLETQYF.